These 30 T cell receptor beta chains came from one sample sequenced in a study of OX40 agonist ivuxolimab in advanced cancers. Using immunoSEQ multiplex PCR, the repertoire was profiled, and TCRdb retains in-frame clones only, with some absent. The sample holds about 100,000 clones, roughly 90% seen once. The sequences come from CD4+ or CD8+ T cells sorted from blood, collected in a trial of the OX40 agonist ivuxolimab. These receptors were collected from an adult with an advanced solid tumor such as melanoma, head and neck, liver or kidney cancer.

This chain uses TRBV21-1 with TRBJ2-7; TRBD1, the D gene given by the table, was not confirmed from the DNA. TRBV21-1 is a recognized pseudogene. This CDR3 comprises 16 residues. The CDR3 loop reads CASSFLTGTVTYEQYF. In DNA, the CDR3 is TGTGCCAGCAGCTTCCTTACCGGGACAGTAACCTACGAGCAGTACTTC.

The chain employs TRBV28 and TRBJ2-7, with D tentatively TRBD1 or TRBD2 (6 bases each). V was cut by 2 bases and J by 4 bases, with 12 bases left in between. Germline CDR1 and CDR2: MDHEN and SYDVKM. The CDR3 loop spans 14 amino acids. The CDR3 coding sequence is TGTGCCAGCAGTTTACGGGGGCCGACGTACGAGCAGTACTTC. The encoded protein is CASSLRGPTYEQYF.

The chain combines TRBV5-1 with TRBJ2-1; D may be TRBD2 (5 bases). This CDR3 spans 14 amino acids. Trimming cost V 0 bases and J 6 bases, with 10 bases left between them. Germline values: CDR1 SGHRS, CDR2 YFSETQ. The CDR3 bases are TGCGCCAGCAGCTTGGCCGCGGGTACCAATGAGCAGTTCTTC. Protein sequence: CASSLAAGTNEQFF.

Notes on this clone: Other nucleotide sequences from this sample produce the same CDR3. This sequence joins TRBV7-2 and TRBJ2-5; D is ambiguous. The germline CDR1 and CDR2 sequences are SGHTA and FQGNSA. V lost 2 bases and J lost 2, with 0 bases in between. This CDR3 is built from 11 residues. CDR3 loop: CASSLQETQYF. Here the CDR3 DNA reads TGTGCCAGCAGCTTACAAGAGACCCAGTACTTC.

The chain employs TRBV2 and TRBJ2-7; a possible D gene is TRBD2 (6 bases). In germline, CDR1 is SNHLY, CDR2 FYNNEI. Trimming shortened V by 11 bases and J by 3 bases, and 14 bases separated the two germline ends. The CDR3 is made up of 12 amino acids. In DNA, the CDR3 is TGTGCCGGGGGGAGGTACGGCTACGAGCAGTACTTC. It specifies CAGGRYGYEQYF.

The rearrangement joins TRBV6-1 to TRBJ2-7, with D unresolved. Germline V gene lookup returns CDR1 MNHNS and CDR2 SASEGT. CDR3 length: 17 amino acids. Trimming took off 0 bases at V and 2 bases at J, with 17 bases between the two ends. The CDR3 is CASSEALRADSTYEQYF. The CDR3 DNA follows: TGTGCCAGCAGTGAAGCGCTTCGGGCAGATTCTACCTACGAGCAGTACTTC.

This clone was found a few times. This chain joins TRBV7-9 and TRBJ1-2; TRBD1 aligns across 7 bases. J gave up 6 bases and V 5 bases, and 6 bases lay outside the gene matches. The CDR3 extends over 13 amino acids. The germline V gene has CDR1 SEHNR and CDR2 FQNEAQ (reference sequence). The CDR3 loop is CASSPRQGDGYTF. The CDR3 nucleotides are TGTGCCAGCAGCCCTAGACAGGGTGATGGCTACACCTTC.

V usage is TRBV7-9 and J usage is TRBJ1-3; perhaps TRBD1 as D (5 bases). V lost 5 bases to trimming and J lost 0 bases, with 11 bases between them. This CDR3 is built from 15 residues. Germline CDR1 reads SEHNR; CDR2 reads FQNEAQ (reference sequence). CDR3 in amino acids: CASSLGRSSGNTIYF. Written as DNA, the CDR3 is TGTGCCAGCAGCCTGGGACGGAGCTCTGGAAACACCATATATTTT.

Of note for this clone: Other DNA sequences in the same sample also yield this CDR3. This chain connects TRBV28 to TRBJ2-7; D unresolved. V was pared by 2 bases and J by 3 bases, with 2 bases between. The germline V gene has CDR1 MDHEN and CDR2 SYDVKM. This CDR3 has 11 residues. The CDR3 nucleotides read TGTGCCAGCAGTTTAGGCTACGAGCAGTACTTC. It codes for CASSLGYEQYF.

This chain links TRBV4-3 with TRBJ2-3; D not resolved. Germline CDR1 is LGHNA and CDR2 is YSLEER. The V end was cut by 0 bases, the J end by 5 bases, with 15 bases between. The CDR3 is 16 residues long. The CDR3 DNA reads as TGCGCCAGCAGCCAAGACATTCCAGCTTCGGGAGATACGCAGTATTTT. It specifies CASSQDIPASGDTQYF.

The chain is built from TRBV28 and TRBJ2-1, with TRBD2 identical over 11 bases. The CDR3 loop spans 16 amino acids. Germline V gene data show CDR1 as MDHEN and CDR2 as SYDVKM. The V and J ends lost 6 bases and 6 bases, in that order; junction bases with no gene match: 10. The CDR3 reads CASRSRLAGTTNEQFF. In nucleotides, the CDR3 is TGTGCCAGCAGATCGAGACTAGCGGGAACAACCAATGAGCAGTTCTTC. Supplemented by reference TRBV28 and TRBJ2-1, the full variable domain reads DVKVTQSSRYLVKRTGEKVFLECVQDMDHENMFWYRQDPGLGLRLIYFSYDVKMKEKGDIPEGYSVSREKKERFSLILESASTNQTSMYLCASRSRLAGTTNEQFFGPGTRLTVL.

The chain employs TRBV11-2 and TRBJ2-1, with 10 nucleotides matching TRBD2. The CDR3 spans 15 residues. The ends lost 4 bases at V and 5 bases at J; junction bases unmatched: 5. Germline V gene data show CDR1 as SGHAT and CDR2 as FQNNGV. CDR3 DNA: TGTGCCAGCAGCTCACTTAGCGGGAGGCACAATGAGCAGTTCTTC. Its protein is CASSSLSGRHNEQFF.

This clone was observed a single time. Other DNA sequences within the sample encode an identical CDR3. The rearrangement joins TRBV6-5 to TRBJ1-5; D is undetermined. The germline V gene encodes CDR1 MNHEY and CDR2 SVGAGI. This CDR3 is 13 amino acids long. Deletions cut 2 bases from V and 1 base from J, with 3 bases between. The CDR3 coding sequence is TGTGCCAGCAGTTACCGGAGCAATCAGCCCCAGCATTTT. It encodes CASSYRSNQPQHF.

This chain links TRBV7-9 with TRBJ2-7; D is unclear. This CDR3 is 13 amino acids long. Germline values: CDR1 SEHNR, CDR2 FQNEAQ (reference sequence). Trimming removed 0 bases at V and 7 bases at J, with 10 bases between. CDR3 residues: CASSLAARTEQYF. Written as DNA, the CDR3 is TGTGCCAGCAGCTTAGCGGCCAGGACGGAGCAGTACTTC.

CDR3 residues: CAISESSRADEQYF. The CDR3 coding sequence is TGTGCCATCAGTGAGTCATCCCGGGCTGACGAGCAGTACTTC. V is TRBV10-3 and J is TRBJ2-7; D remains ambiguous. The V end was cut by 0 bases, the J end by 5 bases, with 11 bases between. There are 14 residues in the CDR3. Germline-derived CDR1 and CDR2 are ENHRY and SYGVKD.

The CDR3 DNA is TGTGCCAGCAGTTTACTAGCGGGAGTGGGGGAGACCCAGTACTTC. This encodes CASSLLAGVGETQYF. The genes are TRBV7-9 and TRBJ2-5; 11 bases line up with TRBD2. Germline V gene lookup returns CDR1 SEHNR and CDR2 FQNEAQ (reference sequence). J lost 5 bases, V lost 6 bases, and 8 bases had no gene match. The CDR3 has 15 residues.

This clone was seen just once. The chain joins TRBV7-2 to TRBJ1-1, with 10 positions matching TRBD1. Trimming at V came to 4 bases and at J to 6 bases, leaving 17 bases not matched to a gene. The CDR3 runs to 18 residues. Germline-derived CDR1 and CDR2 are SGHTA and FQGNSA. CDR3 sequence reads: CASSSGPGQGISVSEAFF. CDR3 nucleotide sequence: TGTGCCAGCAGCTCCGGCCCGGGACAGGGGATCTCGGTGTCTGAAGCTTTCTTT.

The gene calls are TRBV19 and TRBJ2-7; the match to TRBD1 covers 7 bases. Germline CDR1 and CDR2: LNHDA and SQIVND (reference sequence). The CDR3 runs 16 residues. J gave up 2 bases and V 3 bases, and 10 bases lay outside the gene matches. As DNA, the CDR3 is TGTGCCAGTAGTATCGGTTTACGGCAGGGGGCCTACGAGCAGTACTTC. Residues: CASSIGLRQGAYEQYF.

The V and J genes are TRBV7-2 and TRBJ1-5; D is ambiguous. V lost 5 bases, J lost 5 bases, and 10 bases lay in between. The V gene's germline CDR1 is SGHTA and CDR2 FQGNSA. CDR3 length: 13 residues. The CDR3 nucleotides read TGTGCCAGCAGCCCAGTAGTAGATCAGCCCCAGCATTTT. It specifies CASSPVVDQPQHF.

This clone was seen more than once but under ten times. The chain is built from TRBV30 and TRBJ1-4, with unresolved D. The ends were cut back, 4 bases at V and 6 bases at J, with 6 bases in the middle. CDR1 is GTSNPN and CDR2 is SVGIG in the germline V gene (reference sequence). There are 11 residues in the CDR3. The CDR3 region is CAWTVDEKLFF. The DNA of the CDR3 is TGTGCCTGGACTGTGGATGAAAAACTGTTTTTT.

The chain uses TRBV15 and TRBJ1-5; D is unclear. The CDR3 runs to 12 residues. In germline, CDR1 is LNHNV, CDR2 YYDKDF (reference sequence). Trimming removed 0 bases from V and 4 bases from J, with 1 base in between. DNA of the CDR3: TGTGCCACCAGCAGAGATAATCAGCCCCAGCATTTT. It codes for CATSRDNQPQHF.

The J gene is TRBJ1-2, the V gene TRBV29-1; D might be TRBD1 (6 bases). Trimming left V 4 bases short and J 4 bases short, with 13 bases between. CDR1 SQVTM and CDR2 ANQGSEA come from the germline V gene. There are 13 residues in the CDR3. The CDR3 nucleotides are TGCAGCGTTGTTGGGGGGCTATCCTATGGCTACACCTTC. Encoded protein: CSVVGGLSYGYTF.

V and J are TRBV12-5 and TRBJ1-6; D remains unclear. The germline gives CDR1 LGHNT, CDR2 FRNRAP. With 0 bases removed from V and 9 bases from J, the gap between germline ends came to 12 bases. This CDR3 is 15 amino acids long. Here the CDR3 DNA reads TGTGCTAGTGGTTTGGTAACGGGCCTGAGTTCACCCCTCCACTTT. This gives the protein CASGLVTGLSSPLHF.

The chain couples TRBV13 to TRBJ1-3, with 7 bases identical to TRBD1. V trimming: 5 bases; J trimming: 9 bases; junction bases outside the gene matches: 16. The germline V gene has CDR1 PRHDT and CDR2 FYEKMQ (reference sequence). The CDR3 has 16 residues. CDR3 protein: CASSRRDRQPGGTIYF. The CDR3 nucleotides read TGTGCCAGCAGCAGACGGGACAGACAACCCGGGGGCACCATATATTTT.

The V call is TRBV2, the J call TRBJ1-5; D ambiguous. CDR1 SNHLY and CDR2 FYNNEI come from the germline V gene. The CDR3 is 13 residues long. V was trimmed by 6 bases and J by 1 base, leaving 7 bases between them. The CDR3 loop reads CASSQTSNQPQHF. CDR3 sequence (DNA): TGTGCCAGCAGCCAGACAAGCAATCAGCCCCAGCATTTT.

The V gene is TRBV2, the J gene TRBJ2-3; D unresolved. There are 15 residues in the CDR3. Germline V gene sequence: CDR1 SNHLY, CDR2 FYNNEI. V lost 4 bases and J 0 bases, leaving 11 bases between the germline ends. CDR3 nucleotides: TGTGCCAGCAGTGGGTCCAGCGAGAGCACAGATACGCAGTATTTT. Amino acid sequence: CASSGSSESTDTQYF.

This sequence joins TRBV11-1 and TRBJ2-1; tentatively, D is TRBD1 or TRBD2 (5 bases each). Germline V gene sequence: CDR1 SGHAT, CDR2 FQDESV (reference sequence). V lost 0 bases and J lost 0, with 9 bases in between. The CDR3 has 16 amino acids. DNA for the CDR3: TGTGCCAGCAGCTTAGCGTGGGGGAACTCCTACAATGAGCAGTTCTTC. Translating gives CASSLAWGNSYNEQFF.

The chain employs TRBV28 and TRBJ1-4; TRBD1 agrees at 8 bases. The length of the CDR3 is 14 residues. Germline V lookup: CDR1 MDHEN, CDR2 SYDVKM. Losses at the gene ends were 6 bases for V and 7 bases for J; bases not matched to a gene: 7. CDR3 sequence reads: CASRRQGSGEKLFF. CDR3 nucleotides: TGTGCCAGCAGGCGACAGGGGTCGGGTGAAAAACTGTTTTTT.

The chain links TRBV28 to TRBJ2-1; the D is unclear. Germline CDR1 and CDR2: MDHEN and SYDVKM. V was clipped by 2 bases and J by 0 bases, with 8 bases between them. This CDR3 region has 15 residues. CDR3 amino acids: CASSLRGSSYNEQFF. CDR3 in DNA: TGTGCCAGCAGTTTACGCGGCAGCTCCTACAATGAGCAGTTCTTC.

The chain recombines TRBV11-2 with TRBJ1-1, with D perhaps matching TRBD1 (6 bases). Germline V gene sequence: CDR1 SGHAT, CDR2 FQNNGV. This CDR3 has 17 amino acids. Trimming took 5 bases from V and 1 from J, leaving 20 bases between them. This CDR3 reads CASSPLLGQSSNTEAFF. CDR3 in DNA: TGTGCCAGCAGCCCCCTCCTTGGACAGTCTTCGAACACTGAAGCTTTCTTT.